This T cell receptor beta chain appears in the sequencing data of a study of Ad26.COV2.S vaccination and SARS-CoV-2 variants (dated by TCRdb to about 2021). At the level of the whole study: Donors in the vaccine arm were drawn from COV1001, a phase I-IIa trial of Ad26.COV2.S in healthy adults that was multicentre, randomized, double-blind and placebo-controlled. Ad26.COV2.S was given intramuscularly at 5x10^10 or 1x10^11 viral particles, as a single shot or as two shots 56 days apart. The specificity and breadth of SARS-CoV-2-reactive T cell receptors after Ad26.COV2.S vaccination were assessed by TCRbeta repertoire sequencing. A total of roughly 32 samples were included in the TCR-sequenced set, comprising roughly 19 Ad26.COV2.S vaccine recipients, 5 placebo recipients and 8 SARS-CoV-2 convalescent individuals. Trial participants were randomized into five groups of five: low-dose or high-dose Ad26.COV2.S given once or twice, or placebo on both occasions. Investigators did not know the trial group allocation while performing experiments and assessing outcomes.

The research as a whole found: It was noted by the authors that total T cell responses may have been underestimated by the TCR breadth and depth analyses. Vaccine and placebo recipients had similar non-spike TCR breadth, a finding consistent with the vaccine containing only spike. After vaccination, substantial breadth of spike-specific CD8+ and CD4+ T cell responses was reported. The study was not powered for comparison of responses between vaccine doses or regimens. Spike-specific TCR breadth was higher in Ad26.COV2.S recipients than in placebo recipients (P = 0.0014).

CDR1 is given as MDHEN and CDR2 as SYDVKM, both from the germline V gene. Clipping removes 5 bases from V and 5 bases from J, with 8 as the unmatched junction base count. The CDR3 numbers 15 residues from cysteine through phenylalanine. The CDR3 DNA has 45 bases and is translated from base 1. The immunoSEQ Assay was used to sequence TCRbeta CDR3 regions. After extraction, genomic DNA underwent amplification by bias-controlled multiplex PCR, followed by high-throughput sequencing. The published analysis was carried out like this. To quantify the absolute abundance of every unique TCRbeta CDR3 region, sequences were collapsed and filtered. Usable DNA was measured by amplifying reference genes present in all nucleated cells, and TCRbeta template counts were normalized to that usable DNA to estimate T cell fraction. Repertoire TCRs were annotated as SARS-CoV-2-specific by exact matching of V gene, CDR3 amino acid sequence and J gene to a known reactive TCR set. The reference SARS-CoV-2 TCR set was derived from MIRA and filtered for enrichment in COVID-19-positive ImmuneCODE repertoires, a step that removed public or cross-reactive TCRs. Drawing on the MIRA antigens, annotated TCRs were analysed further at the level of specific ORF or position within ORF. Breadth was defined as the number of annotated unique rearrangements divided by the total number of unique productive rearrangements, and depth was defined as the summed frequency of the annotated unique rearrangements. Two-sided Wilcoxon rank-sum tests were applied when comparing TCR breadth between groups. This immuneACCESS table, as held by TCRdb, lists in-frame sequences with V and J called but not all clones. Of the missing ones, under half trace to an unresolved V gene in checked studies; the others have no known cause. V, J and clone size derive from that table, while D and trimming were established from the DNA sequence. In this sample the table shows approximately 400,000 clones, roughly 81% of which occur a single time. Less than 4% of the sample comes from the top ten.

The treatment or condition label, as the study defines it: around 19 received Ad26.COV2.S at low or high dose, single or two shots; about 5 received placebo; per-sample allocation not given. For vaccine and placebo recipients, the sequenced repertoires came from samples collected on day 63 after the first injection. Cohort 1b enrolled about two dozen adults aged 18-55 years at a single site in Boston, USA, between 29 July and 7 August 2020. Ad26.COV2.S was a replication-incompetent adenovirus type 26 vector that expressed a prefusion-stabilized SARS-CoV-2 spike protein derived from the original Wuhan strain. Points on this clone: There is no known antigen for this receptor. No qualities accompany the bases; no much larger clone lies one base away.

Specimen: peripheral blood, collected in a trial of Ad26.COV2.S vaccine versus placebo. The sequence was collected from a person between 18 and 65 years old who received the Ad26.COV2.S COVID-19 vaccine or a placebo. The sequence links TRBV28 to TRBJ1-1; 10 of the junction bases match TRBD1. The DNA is TGTGCCAGCAGTACACAGGGACAGGGGCGGACTGAAGCTTTCTTT. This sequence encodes CASSTQGQGRTEAFF.